This T cell receptor beta chain was captured by sequencing in a study of cytotoxic CD8 clonotypes in ibrutinib-treated CLL. The overall study: Partial responses totalled about 24 and complete responses 2; after median roughly 71 months, approximately 15 remained remitted and approximately twelve progressed.

Here immunoSEQ multiplex PCR was the method, and the copy in TCRdb shows in-frame clones only, minus some. The sample has some 130,000 clones, roughly 85% seen once; the top ten hold approximately 2%. CDR1 MDHEN and CDR2 SYDVKM come from the germline V gene. The length of the CDR3 is 14 residues. Germline trimming cut 6 bases from V and 3 bases from J; bases unmatched to any gene: 4. J is TRBJ2-7 and V is TRBV28; 11 bases align to TRBD1. This material consisted of PBMCs, taken after 24 months of ibrutinib treatment. The receptor comes from a human donor with chronic lymphocytic leukemia. DNA for the CDR3: TGTGCCAGCAGAACTGGGACAGGGGGCTACGAGCAGTACTTC. Its protein is CASRTGTGGYEQYF.